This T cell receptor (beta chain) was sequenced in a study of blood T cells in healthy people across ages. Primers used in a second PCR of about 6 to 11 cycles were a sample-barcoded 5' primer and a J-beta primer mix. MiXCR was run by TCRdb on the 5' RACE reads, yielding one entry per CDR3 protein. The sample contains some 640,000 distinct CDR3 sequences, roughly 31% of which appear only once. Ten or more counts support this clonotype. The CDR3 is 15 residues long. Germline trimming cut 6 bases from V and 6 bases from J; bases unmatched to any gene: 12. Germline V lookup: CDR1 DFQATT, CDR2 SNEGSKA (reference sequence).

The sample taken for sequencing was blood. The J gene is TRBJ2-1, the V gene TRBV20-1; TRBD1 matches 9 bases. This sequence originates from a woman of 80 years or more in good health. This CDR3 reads CSAPNRDRAPNEQFF. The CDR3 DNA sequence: TGCAGTGCACCGAACCGGGACAGGGCCCCCAATGAGCAGTTCTTC.